The rows below give T cell receptor beta chains drawn from one sample of a study of T cells after yellow fever vaccination. TCRdb itself ran the 5' RACE reads through MiXCR, one entry per CDR3 protein. This table holds about 99,000 distinct CDR3 sequences, roughly 5.2% found once. This sample comprised CD8+ T cells sorted from PBMCs, obtained 10 days after the yellow fever booster vaccination. These receptors all come from a young man who received the YFV17D yellow fever vaccine. Each CDR3 is given with its conserved first and last residue. A D gene is named only where the DNA matches it firmly. Size is stated for part of the rows, as once, few or many counts, or as a class when the clone is expanded.

j_call	clone_size	d_call	v_call	cdr3_length	cdr3_aa	cdr3_nt
TRBJ1-1	-	TRBD1	TRBV7-9	14	CASSSTTGGTEAFF	TGTGCCAGCAGCTCCACCACAGGGGGAACTGAAGCTTTCTTT
TRBJ2-1	-	-	TRBV5-1	13	CASSFGPSNEQFF	TGCGCCAGCAGCTTTGGGCCGAGCAATGAGCAGTTCTTC
TRBJ2-7	-	-	TRBV6-5	15	CASSSEQAYTYEQYF	TGTGCCAGCAGTTCCGAACAGGCCTATACCTACGAGCAGTACTTC
TRBJ1-1	few	TRBD1	TRBV19	12	CASSLGGQKAFF	TGTGCCAGTAGCCTGGGGGGACAGAAAGCTTTCTTT
TRBJ1-5	-	-	TRBV12-3/TRBV12-4	12	CASRPGDQPQHF	TGTGCCAGCAGACCCGGGGATCAGCCCCAGCATTTT
TRBJ2-5	few	-	TRBV4-2	16	CASSQDRGERFETQYF	TGTGCCAGCAGCCAAGACAGGGGAGAAAGGTTTGAGACCCAGTACTTC
TRBJ2-1	many	-	TRBV20-1	15	CSARDFPARYNEQFF	TGCAGTGCTAGAGATTTTCCGGCGCGCTACAATGAGCAGTTCTTC
TRBJ2-5	few	-	TRBV4-1	13	CASSPTAQETQYF	TGCGCCAGCAGCCCGACAGCCCAAGAGACCCAGTACTTC
TRBJ1-1	-	-	TRBV19	13	CASGDLMNTEAFF	TGTGCCAGTGGCGATCTCATGAACACTGAAGCTTTCTTT
TRBJ1-2	few	-	TRBV3-1	16	CASSPRHQGEGDGYTF	TGTGCCAGCAGCCCCCGGCACCAGGGAGAGGGTGATGGCTACACCTTC
TRBJ1-2	few	-	TRBV14	14	CASSQVTDDYGYTF	TGTGCCAGCAGCCAAGTTACGGACGACTATGGCTACACCTTC
TRBJ1-2	few	-	TRBV25-1	15	CASISTTGTSYGYTF	TGTGCCAGCATCTCTACTACCGGGACAAGCTATGGCTACACCTTC
TRBJ2-7	few	-	TRBV6-1	14	CASKDPPGINEQYF	TGTGCCAGCAAAGATCCTCCGGGGATCAACGAGCAGTACTTC
TRBJ1-2	-	TRBD1	TRBV20-1	17	CSARDGTGTGFGEGYTF	TGCAGTGCTAGAGATGGCACCGGGACAGGGTTCGGGGAAGGCTACACCTTC
TRBJ1-4	-	-	TRBV7-9	15	CASSPQAFVNEKLFF	TGTGCCAGCAGCCCCCAGGCCTTCGTTAATGAAAAACTGTTTTTT
TRBJ2-1	few	-	TRBV29-1	14	CSVLYRNLRDEQFF	TGCAGCGTTCTCTACAGGAACCTTAGGGATGAGCAGTTCTTC
TRBJ2-7	-	-	TRBV4-2	14	CASSQEVPTYEQYF	TGTGCCAGCAGCCAAGAGGTCCCAACCTACGAGCAGTACTTC
TRBJ2-3	few	TRBD2	TRBV7-2	15	CASSAGLGVPDTQYF	TGTGCCAGCAGCGCGGGACTAGGCGTTCCAGATACGCAGTATTTT
TRBJ2-3	many	-	TRBV12-3/TRBV12-4	14	CASSLNPGADTQYF	TGTGCCAGCAGCCTCAACCCGGGGGCAGATACGCAGTATTTT
TRBJ1-6	-	TRBD1	TRBV4-3	16	CASRTRLQGIRSPLHF	TGCGCCAGCAGGACTCGACTACAGGGGATTCGTTCACCCCTCCACTTT
TRBJ1-2	many	TRBD1	TRBV6-5	13	CASSLQGAYGYTF	TGTGCCAGCAGTCTACAGGGGGCTTATGGCTACACCTTC
TRBJ1-2	-	TRBD1	TRBV7-9	16	CASSFGTGDFGYGYTF	TGTGCCAGCAGCTTCGGGACAGGCGATTTTGGGTATGGCTACACCTTC
TRBJ2-3	-	TRBD1	TRBV15	16	CATSPAGTVSTDTQYF	TGTGCCACCAGTCCTGCCGGGACAGTTAGCACAGATACGCAGTATTTT
TRBJ2-1	few	TRBD1	TRBV20-1	17	CSATKVTGGLFSNEQFF	TGCAGTGCTACGAAAGTGACAGGGGGCCTTTTCTCGAATGAGCAGTTCTTC
TRBJ2-1	few	TRBD1	TRBV7-6	14	CASRSRGQGNEQFF	TGTGCCAGCAGGTCCAGGGGGCAGGGCAATGAGCAGTTCTTC
TRBJ2-3	few	-	TRBV7-9	16	CASSWPGGVSTDTQYF	TGTGCCAGCAGCTGGCCGGGGGGCGTATCAACAGATACGCAGTATTTT
TRBJ2-7	many	TRBD1	TRBV7-9	12	CASSRDSHEQYF	TGTGCCAGCAGTCGGGACAGCCACGAGCAGTACTTC
TRBJ2-2	many	-	TRBV7-9	15	CASSRPGENTGELFF	TGTGCCAGCAGCCGACCAGGGGAGAACACCGGGGAGCTGTTTTTT
TRBJ1-2	-	TRBD1	TRBV7-2	18	CASSQLILRQGVNYGYTF	TGTGCCAGCAGCCAACTCATTCTCAGACAGGGCGTTAACTATGGCTACACCTTC
TRBJ2-1	few	-	TRBV24-1	14	CATRGQGLGGEQFF	TGTGCCACCAGAGGTCAGGGTTTGGGCGGTGAGCAGTTCTTC
TRBJ1-1	few	TRBD1	TRBV11-2	15	CASSPRTGANTEAFF	TGTGCCAGCAGCCCCCGGACAGGGGCGAACACTGAAGCTTTCTTT
TRBJ1-3	few	-	TRBV7-6	15	CASSPRHDSGNTIYF	TGTGCCAGCAGCCCCCGACACGACTCTGGAAACACCATATATTTT
TRBJ2-2	few	-	TRBV4-1	14	CASSQEPGLGELFF	TGCGCCAGCAGCCAAGAGCCAGGGCTAGGGGAGCTGTTTTTT
TRBJ1-6	few	-	TRBV21-1	18	CASSNGAGVQRLNSPLHF	TGTGCCAGCAGCAATGGGGCGGGAGTGCAGAGACTTAATTCACCCCTCCACTTT
TRBJ1-1	few	-	TRBV7-6	14	CASSLGVLNTEAFF	TGTGCCAGCAGCTTAGGGGTATTGAACACTGAAGCTTTCTTT
TRBJ2-3	few	TRBD2	TRBV6-2/TRBV6-3	14	CASSYVGGADTQYF	TGTGCCAGCAGTTACGTCGGGGGGGCAGATACGCAGTATTTT
TRBJ2-5	-	-	TRBV25-1	12	CASSDLDSEGYF	TGTGCCAGCAGTGACCTCGACTCAGAGGGGTACTTC
TRBJ2-2	-	-	TRBV25-1	12	CASSGGIWELFF	TGTGCCAGCAGTGGCGGGATCTGGGAGCTGTTTTTT
TRBJ2-5	-	TRBD2	TRBV19	16	CASSPTGTSGQETQHF	TGTGCCAGTAGCCCGACCGGGACTAGCGGGCAAGAGACCCAGCACTTC
TRBJ2-2	-	-	TRBV7-9	16	CASSLVSHSNTGELFF	TGTGCCAGCAGCTTAGTGTCACACTCGAACACCGGGGAGCTGTTTTTT